The rows below give T cell receptor beta chains drawn from one sample of a study of T cell responses to AZD1222 COVID-19 vaccine. Clones were read by immunoSEQ multiplex PCR, and TCRdb kept only the in-frame ones, dropping some. The sample includes roughly 44,000 clones, about 83% of them seen just once. The starting material was peripheral blood, obtained on day 0 of AZD1222 vaccination. Receptor source: an adult in good health. The CDR3 runs from the conserved cysteine through the conserved F or W. The listing skips clone size in some rows; elsewhere it reads once, few, many or a size class.

CDR3 protein	J gene	clone size	V gene
CASSLAPVGGGNQPQHF	TRBJ1-5	-	TRBV5-1
CASSQSGLAGETQYF	TRBJ2-5	-	TRBV3-1/TRBV3-2
CASSLGGGGLAGNTIYF	TRBJ1-3	-	TRBV7-9
CASSETAGGNEQFF	TRBJ2-1	-	TRBV6-4
CASSPRDGYSPQHF	TRBJ1-5	many	TRBV18
CASSLVVNEQFF	TRBJ2-1	few	TRBV11-2
CASRSPGNSNQPQHF	TRBJ1-5	-	TRBV28
CASSQIPGANVLTF	TRBJ2-6	-	TRBV4-1
CASSLTGMTTQYF	TRBJ2-7	medium-sized	TRBV27
CASSLYFIWGVAGGLSYEQYF	TRBJ2-7	-	TRBV28
CASLGGPGNTIYF	TRBJ1-3	-	TRBV28
CASSPTAHGTGTYEQYF	TRBJ2-7	-	TRBV18
CASSNRSPEKLFF	TRBJ1-4	-	TRBV28
CASSGGAAYNEQFF	TRBJ2-1	-	TRBV27
CASSPSGGRSYEQYF	TRBJ2-7	-	TRBV6-5
CASSVDYKGNQPQHF	TRBJ1-5	few	TRBV9
CASSVDEGQPQHF	TRBJ1-5	-	TRBV9
CASVAWGSGYTF	TRBJ1-2	-	TRBV2
CASSQMSETQYF	TRBJ2-5	-	TRBV3-1/TRBV3-2
CASSLKGQGYEQFF	TRBJ2-1	-	TRBV7-2
CASSSSGTGAGEQYF	TRBJ2-7	few	TRBV7-6
CASSLAGSEDYGYTF	TRBJ1-2	once	TRBV5-6
CASSLGLAGIYNEQFF	TRBJ2-1	-	TRBV7-9
CASSLTGNNQPQHF	TRBJ1-5	-	TRBV6-5
CASSTGMTETQYF	TRBJ2-5	-	TRBV5-1
CASSLRGGGAGNQPQHF	TRBJ1-5	few	TRBV19
CSVAGQVNTEAFF	TRBJ1-1	once	TRBV29-1
CASTASGRGEQFF	TRBJ2-1	-	TRBV6-5